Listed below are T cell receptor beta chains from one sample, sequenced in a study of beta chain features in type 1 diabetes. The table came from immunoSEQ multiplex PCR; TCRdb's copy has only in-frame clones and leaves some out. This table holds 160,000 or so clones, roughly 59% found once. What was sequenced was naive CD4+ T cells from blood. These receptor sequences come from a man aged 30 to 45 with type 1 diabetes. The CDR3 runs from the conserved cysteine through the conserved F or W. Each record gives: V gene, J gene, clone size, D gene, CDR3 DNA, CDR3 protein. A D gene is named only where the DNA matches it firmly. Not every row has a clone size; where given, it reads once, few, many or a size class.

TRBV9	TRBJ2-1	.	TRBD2	TGTGCCAGCAGCGCCCAACTAGCGGCCTACAATGAGCAGTTCTTC	CASSAQLAAYNEQFF
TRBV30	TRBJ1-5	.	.	TGTGCCTGGAGTGTACAGCTGGGCAATCAGCCCCAGCATTTT	CAWSVQLGNQPQHF
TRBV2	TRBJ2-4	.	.	TGTGCCAGCAGTGAAGCTAGGGTAGCCAAAAACATTCAGTACTTC	CASSEARVAKNIQYF
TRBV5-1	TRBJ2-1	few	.	TGCGCCAGCAGCTTGGTAGGGGGGCACCCCTACAATGAGCAGTTCTTC	CASSLVGGHPYNEQFF
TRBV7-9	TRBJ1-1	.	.	TGTGCCAGCAGCTCCGGGGCTGAGAACACTGAAGCTTTCTTT	CASSSGAENTEAFF
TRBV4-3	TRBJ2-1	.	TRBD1	TGCGCCAGCAGCCAATCAACAGGGGTTTTGGGTAATGAGCAGTTCTTC	CASSQSTGVLGNEQFF
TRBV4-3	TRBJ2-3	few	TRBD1	TGCGCCAGCAGCCTAAACCCGACAGGGGCGGTCACAGATACGCAGTATTTT	CASSLNPTGAVTDTQYF
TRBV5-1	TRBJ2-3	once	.	TGCGCCAGCAGCTCAGGGATACCGCTGCACATAGGCACAGATACGCAGTATTTT	CASSSGIPLHIGTDTQYF
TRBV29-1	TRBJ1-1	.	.	TGCAGCGTTGTTTTTTCCGCGAACACTGAAGCTTTCTTT	CSVVFSANTEAFF
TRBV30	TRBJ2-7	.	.	TGTGCCTGGAGTGTAACAGACTCCTACGAGCAGTACTTC	CAWSVTDSYEQYF
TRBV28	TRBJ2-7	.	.	TGTGCCAGCAGTTCTTACCGGGACCTCCGCAACAGGCAGTACTTC	CASSSYRDLRNRQYF
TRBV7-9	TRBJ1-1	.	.	TGTGCCAGCAGCTTAACAGGGACCACTGAAGCTTTCTTT	CASSLTGTTEAFF
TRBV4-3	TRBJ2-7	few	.	TGCGCCAGCAGCCAAGATCCGGGACGGAGTCTCCACGAGCAGTACTTC	CASSQDPGRSLHEQYF
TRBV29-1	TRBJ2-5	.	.	TGCAGCGTTGAAGATCATGAGGCTTCGCGGGGTACGGAGACCCAGTACTTC	CSVEDHEASRGTETQYF
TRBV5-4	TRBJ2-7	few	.	TGTGCCAGCAGCTCGGACGCCCCGTTGGGGCAGTACTTC	CASSSDAPLGQYF
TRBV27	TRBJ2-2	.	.	TGTGCCAGCAGTTACGGTAGGGGGTACACCGGGGAGCTGTTTTTT	CASSYGRGYTGELFF
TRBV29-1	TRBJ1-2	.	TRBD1	TGCAGCGCAGCCGGGACAGGGATCGGCTACACCTTC	CSAAGTGIGYTF
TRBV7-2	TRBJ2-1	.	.	TGTGCCAGCAGCTTAGAGACAAACTCCTACAATGAGCAGTTCTTC	CASSLETNSYNEQFF
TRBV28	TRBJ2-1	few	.	TGTGCCAGCAGTCCACGGAATGAGCAGTTCTTC	CASSPRNEQFF
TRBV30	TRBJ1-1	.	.	TGTGCCTGGAGTCAAGGGGGAATGGACGCTTTCTTT	CAWSQGGMDAFF
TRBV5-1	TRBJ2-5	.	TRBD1	TGCGCCAGCAGGAATACAGGGGGCTCTGAAGAGACCCAGTACTTC	CASRNTGGSEETQYF
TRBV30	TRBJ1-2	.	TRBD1	TGTGCCTGGAGGCCGACAGGGAGTGGCTACACCTTC	CAWRPTGSGYTF
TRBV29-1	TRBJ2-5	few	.	TGCAGCGTTTTAACTTCCCAAGAGACCCAGTACTTC	CSVLTSQETQYF
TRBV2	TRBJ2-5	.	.	TGTGCCAGCAGTGAATGGGAGACCCAGTACTTC	CASSEWETQYF
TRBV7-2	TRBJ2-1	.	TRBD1	TGTGCCAGCAGCCCCACGGGACAGGGGGCTACCAATGAGCAGTTCTTC	CASSPTGQGATNEQFF
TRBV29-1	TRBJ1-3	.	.	TGCAGCGTTGAAACGGGGCTCGGAAACACCATATATTTT	CSVETGLGNTIYF
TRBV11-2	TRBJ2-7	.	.	TGTGCCAGCGGACTTCTCCCACTCTACGAGCAGTACTTC	CASGLLPLYEQYF
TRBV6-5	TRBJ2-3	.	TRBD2	TGTGCCAGCAGTTCAAGACTAGCAAGCGATACGCAGTATTTT	CASSSRLASDTQYF
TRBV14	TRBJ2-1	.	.	TGTGCCAGCAGCCAATCAGTGTACAATGAGCAGTTCTTC	CASSQSVYNEQFF
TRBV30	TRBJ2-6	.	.	TGTGCCGGGGGGCAGGGCTCTGGGGCCAACGTCCTGACTTTC	CAGGQGSGANVLTF
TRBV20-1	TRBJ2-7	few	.	TGCAGTGCTCAGGTCCACGAGCAGTACTTC	CSAQVHEQYF
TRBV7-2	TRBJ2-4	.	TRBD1	TGTGCCAGCAGCTTAGGGGACAGGGCCAACATTCAGTACTTC	CASSLGDRANIQYF
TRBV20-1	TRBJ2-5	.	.	TGCAGTGCTCGTATGCGGGAGACCCAGTACTTC	CSARMRETQYF
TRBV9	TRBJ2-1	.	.	TGTGCCAGCAGCTTAAACAGCCTAGGGTACAATGAGCAGTTCTTC	CASSLNSLGYNEQFF
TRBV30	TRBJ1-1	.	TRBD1	TGTGCCGGCCGGGACAGGGGTACTGAAGCTTTCTTT	CAGRDRGTEAFF
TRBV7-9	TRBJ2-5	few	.	TGTGCCAGCAGCTTAGCGCACGAGGGGATGAAAGAGACCCAGTACTTC	CASSLAHEGMKETQYF
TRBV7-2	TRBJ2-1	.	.	TGTGCCAGCAGCCCGCAGGGTGGGTCCTACAATGAGCAGTTCTTC	CASSPQGGSYNEQFF
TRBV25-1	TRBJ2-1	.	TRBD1	TGTGCCAGCCAAGGGCCCGGGACAGTACTCAATGAGCAGTTCTTC	CASQGPGTVLNEQFF
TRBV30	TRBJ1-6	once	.	TGTGCCTGGAGTGTCGGGGGGCACTCTCTTAATTCACCCCTCCACTTT	CAWSVGGHSLNSPLHF
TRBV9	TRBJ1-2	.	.	TGTGCCAGCAGCGTAGACACTAACTATGGCTACACCTTC	CASSVDTNYGYTF
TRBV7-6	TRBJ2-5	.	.	TGTGCCAGCAGCCCCGGGGGGACCCAGTACTTC	CASSPGGTQYF
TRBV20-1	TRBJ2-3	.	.	TGCAGTGCTAGTTTTCTGGATACGCAGTATTTT	CSASFLDTQYF
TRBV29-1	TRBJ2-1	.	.	TGCAGCGTTGAAGTTGCCGTGAATGAGCAGTTCTTC	CSVEVAVNEQFF
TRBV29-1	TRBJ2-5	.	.	TGCAGCGCGAAACAGGGATGGGAGCAGTACTTC	CSAKQGWEQYF
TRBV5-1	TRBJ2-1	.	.	TGCGCCAGCAGCAATACCGGAGGGAACAATGAGCAGTTCTTC	CASSNTGGNNEQFF
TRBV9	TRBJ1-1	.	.	TGTGCCAGCAGCTCTGGGGTCCAGGGCACTGAAGCTTTCTTT	CASSSGVQGTEAFF
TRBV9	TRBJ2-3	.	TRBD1	TGTGCCAGCAGCGTACACGACAGGGAATGGTCAGATACGCAGTATTTT	CASSVHDREWSDTQYF
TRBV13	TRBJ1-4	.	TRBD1	TGTGCCAGCAGCTCCCCCGGTATGACAGGGGAGGATGAAAAACTGTTTTTT	CASSSPGMTGEDEKLFF
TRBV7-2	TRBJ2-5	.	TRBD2	TGTGCCAGCAGCTTGGAGCGGGGGCCCTGGGTAGAGACCCAGTACTTC	CASSLERGPWVETQYF
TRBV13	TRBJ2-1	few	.	TGTGCCAGCAGCTTAGAGCGGATGAACACCTACAATGAGCAGTTCTTC	CASSLERMNTYNEQFF